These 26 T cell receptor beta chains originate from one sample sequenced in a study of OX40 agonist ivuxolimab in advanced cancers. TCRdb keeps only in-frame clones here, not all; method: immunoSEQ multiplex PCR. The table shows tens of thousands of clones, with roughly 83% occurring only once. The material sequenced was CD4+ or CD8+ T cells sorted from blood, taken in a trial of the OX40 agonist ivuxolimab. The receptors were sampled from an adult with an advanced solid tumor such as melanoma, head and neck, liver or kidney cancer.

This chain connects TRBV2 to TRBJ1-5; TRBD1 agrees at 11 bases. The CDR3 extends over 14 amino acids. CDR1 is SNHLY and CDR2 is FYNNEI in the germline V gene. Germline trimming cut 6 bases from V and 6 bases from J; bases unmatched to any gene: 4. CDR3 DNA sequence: TGTGCCAGCAGGGGGACAGGGGGTCGTCAGCCCCAGCATTTT. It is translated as CASRGTGGRQPQHF.

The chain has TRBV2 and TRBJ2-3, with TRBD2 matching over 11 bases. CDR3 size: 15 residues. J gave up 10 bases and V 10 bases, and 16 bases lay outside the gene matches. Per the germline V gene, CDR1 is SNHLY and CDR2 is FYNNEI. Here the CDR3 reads CATSGVTSGIFAQYF. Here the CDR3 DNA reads TGTGCCACCAGCGGGGTGACTAGCGGGATTTTTGCGCAGTATTTT.

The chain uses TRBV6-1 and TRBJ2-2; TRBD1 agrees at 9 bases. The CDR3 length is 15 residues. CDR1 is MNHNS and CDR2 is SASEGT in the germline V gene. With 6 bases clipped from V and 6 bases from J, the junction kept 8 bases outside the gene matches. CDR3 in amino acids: CASRMGQGGAGELFF. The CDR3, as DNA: TGTGCCAGCAGGATGGGACAGGGTGGGGCCGGGGAGCTGTTTTTT.

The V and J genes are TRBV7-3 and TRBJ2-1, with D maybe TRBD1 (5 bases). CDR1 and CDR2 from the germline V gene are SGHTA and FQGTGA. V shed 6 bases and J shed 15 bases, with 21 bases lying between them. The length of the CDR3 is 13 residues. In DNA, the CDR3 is TGTGCCAGCAGGCCTACAGACAGCTATAAGATGTTCTTC. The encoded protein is CASRPTDSYKMFF.

The chain's CDR3 is CASKQRGGRTEAFF. As DNA, the CDR3 is TGTGCCAGCAAACAACGGGGCGGTAGGACTGAAGCTTTCTTT. This rearrangement joins TRBV6-5 to TRBJ1-1; the D gene is possibly TRBD1 (5 bases). V was pared by 7 bases and J by 5 bases, with 17 bases between. Germline V gene lookup returns CDR1 MNHEY and CDR2 SVGAGI. This CDR3 has 14 amino acids.

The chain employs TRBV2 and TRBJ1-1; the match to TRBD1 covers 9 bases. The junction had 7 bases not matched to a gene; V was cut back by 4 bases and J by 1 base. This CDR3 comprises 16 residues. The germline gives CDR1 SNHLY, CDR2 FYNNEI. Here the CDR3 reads CASSAPDRGGNTEAFF. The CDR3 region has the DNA TGTGCCAGCAGTGCCCCGGACAGGGGCGGGAACACTGAAGCTTTCTTT.

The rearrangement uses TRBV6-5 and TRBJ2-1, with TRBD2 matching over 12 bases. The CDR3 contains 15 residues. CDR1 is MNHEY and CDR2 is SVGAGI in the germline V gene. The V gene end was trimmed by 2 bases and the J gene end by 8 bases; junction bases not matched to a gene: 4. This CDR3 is CASSYTGLAGDEQFF. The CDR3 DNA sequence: TGTGCCAGCAGTTACACGGGACTAGCGGGTGATGAGCAGTTCTTC.

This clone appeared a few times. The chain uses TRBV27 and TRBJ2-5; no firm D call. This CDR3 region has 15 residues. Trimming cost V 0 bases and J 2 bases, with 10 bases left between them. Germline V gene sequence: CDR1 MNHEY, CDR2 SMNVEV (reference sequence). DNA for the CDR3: TGTGCCAGCAGTTTATCGGCAGGCATACAAGAGACCCAGTACTTC. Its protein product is CASSLSAGIQETQYF.

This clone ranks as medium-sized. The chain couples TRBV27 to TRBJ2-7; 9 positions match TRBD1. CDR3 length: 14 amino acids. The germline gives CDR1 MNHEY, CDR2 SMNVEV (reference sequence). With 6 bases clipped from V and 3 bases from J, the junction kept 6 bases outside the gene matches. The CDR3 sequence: CASSPGTGNYEQYF. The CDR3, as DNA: TGTGCCAGCAGCCCCGGGACAGGGAACTACGAGCAGTACTTC.

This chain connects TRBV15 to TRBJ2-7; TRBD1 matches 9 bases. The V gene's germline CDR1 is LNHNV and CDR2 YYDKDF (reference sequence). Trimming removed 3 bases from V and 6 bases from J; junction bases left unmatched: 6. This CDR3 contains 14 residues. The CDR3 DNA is TGTGCCACCAGCAGCGAACGGGACAGGGCCGAGCAGTACTTC. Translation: CATSSERDRAEQYF.

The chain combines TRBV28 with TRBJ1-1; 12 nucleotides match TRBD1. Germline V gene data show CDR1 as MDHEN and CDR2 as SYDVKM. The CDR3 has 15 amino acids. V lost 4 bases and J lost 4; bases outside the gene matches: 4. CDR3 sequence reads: CASSWGQGAVTEAFF. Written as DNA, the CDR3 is TGTGCCAGCAGTTGGGGACAGGGGGCGGTCACTGAAGCTTTCTTT.

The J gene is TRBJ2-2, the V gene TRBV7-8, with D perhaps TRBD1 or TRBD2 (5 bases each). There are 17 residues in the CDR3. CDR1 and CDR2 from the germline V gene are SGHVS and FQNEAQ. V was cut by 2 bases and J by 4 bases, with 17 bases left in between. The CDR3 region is CASSLQGVSVVTGELFF. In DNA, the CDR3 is TGTGCCAGCAGCTTACAGGGAGTGTCTGTTGTCACCGGGGAGCTGTTTTTT.

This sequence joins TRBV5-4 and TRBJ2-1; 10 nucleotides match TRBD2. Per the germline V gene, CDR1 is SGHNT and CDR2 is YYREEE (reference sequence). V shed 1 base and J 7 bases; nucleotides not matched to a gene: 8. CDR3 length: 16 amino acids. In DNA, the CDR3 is TGTGCCAGCAGCTTGTGGGGTAGCGGGGGGAGAAATGAGCAGTTCTTC. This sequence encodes CASSLWGSGGRNEQFF.

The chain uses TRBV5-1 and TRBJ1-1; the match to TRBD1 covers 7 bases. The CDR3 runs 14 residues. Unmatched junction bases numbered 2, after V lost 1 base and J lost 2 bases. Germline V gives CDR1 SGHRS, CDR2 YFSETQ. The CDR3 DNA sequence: TGCGCCAGCAGCTTGTACAGGGGTAACACTGAAGCTTTCTTT. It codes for CASSLYRGNTEAFF.

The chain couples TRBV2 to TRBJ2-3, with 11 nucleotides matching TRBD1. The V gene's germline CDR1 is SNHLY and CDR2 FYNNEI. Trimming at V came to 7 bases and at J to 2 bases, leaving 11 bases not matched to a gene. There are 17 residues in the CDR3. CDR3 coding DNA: TGTGCCAGCATTACGGCGGACAGGGGGCACGTCACAGATACGCAGTATTTT. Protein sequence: CASITADRGHVTDTQYF.

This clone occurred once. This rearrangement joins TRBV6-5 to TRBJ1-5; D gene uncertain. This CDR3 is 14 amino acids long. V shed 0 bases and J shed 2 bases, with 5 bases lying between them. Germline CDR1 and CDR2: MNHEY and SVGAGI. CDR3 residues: CASSYSRGNQPQHF. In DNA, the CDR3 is TGTGCCAGCAGTTACTCAAGGGGCAATCAGCCCCAGCATTTT.

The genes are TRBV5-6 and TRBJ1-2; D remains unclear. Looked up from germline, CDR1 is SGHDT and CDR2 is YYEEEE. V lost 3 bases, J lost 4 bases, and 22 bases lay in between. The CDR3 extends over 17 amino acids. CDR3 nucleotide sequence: TGTGCCAGCAGCTCGACCCCAGCCCCTATGTTCCCCTATGGCTACACCTTC. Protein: CASSSTPAPMFPYGYTF.

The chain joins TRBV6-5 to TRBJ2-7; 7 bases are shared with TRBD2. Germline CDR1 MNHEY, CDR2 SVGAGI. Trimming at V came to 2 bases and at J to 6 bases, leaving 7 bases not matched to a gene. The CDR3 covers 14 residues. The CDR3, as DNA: TGTGCCAGCAGTTACGAGGGAGGGCCAAGCGAGCAGTACTTC. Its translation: CASSYEGGPSEQYF.

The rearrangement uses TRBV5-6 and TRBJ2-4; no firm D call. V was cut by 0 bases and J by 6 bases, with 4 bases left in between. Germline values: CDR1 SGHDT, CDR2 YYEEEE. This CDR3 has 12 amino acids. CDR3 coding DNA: TGTGCCAGCAGCTTGGGACTAAACATTCAGTACTTC. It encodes CASSLGLNIQYF.

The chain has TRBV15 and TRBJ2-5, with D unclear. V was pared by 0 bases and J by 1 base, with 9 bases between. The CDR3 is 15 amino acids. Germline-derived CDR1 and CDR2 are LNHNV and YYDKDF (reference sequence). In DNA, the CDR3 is TGTGCCACCAGCAGAGAGGGCAGCCCCCAAGAGACCCAGTACTTC. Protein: CATSREGSPQETQYF. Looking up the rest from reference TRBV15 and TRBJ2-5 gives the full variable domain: DAMVIQNPRYQVTQFGKPVTLSCSQTLNHNVMYWYQQKSSQAPKLLFHYYDKDFNNEADTPDNFQSRRPNTSFCFLDIRSPGLGDTAMYLCATSREGSPQETQYFGPGTRLLVL.

In nucleotides, the CDR3 is TGCGCCAGCAGCCTACACACCACCAGCGGGGACCTGACTTTC. Translation: CASSLHTTSGDLTF. The rearrangement joins TRBV4-1 to TRBJ2-6, with 7 bases lining up with TRBD2. Germline CDR1 MGHRA, CDR2 YSYEKL. V dropped 4 bases and J dropped 15; count of bases not matched to a gene: 12. This CDR3 has 14 residues.

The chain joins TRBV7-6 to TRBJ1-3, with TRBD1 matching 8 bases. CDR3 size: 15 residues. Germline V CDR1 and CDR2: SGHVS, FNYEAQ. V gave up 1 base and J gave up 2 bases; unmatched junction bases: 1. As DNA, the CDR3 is TGTGCCAGCAGCTTAGAGGGACAGGCTGGAAACACCATATATTTT. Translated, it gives CASSLEGQAGNTIYF.

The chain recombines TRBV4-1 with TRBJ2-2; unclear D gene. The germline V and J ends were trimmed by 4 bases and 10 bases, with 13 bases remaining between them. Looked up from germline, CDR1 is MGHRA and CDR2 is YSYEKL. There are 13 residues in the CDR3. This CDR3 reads CASSPIGPSELFF. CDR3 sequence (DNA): TGCGCCAGCAGCCCTATAGGGCCGTCGGAGCTGTTTTTT.

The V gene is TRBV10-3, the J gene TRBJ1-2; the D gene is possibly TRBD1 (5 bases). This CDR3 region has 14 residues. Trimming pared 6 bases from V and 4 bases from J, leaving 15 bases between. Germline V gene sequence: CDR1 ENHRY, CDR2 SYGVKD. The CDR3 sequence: CAIRTPAGSYGYTF. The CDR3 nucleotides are TGTGCCATCAGAACCCCGGCAGGGAGCTATGGCTACACCTTC.

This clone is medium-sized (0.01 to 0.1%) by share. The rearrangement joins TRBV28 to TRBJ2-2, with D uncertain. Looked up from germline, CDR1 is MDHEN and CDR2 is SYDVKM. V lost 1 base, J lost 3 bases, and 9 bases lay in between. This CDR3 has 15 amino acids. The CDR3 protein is CASSLSDTHTGELFF. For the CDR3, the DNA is TGTGCCAGCAGTTTATCCGACACCCACACCGGGGAGCTGTTTTTT.

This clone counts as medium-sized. The CDR3 loop is CASSHGTGNPYGYTF. CDR3 DNA: TGTGCCAGCAGCCACGGGACAGGGAACCCCTATGGCTACACCTTC. V gene TRBV6-1 combines with J gene TRBJ1-2; the match to TRBD1 covers 9 bases. Germline CDR1 reads MNHNS; CDR2 reads SASEGT. This CDR3 is 15 amino acids long. J lost 4 bases, V lost 6 bases, and 9 bases had no gene match.